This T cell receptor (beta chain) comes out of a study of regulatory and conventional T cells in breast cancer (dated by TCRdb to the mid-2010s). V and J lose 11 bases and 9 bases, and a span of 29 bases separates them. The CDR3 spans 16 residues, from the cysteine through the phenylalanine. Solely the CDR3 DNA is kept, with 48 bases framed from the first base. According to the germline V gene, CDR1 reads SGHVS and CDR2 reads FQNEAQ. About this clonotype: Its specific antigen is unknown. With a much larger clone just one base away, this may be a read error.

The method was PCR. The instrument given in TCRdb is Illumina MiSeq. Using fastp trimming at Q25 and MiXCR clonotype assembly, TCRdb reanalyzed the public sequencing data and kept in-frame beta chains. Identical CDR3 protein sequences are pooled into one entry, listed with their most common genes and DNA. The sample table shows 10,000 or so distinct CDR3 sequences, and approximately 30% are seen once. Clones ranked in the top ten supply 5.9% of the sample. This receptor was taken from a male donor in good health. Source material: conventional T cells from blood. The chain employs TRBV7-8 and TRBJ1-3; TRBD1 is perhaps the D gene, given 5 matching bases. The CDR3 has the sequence CAAHPVASPAGTTIYF. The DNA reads TGTGCCGCCCATCCAGTCGCCAGCCCGGCGGGGACCACCATATATTTT.